This section outlines one TCR beta chain sequence together with its context. Which antigen it targets is not known. No much larger clonotype is one base removed from it; base qualities were not supplied. V drops 6 bases and J drops 5 bases, leaving 12 bases in between. The CDR3 contains 13 residues, cysteine and phenylalanine counted. Only the CDR3 part of the read is kept: 39 bases, read in frame from the first base. CDR1 and CDR2 are drawn from the germline V gene: SGHRS, YFSETQ. Explained via the paper, the time point label denotes: patch test 1, 2 weeks after DPC sensitization. The meaning of the sample's treatment or condition label: therapeutic diphenylcyclopropenone sensitization with weekly scalp DPC. At every patch-test visit, the blood draw took place before the patch test was put on. To be eligible, patients had to be aged 18 to 70, diagnosed with alopecia and judged suitable for DPC therapy, while pregnant patients were excluded. Total RNA was extracted from unfractionated whole blood that had been collected in Tempus Blood RNA tubes.

The library was obtained by RACE. Reads for this sample came from a NextSeq 500. During library preparation, unique molecular identifiers were attached to individual cDNA molecules so that TCRs could be counted in a quantitative, reproducible way. Each blood RNA sample was used to sequence both TCR alpha and TCR beta chains. In the paper's pipeline: Samples had a median of 95,638 TCRs, with a range from about 23,224 to 750,000. The Decombinator software suite was used to annotate the V, J and CDR3 of the TCR reads. For the PS versus PT1 abundance plots, all samples were subsampled to the same number of TCRs (28,000). TCRs were defined as expanded if absent before sensitization and observed at least eight times at the 2-week time point. TCRdb's own reprocessing of the public reads used fastp at Q25 and MiXCR and kept productive beta chains. Entries that share a CDR3 protein sequence are merged under the most common genes and DNA. In this record, the V and J calls reflect TCRdb's handling and not the investigators' own analysis. The sample yields 75,000 to 95,000 distinct CDR3 sequences; 10% to 15% were counted once. Approximately 3.7% of the sample belongs to the ten largest clones.

The sample originates from a study of human T cells and chemical hapten exposure listed by TCRdb under 2021. Regarding the research as a whole: For sensitization, 2% DPC in acetone was applied to a 2 cm by 2 cm area of upper inner arm skin. Throughout the study period of about 25 weeks, patients also received therapeutic DPC doses to the scalp every week. Patch testing was done on the upper back using Finn chambers containing 0.01% DPC, and results were scored after 6 days according to International Contact Dermatitis Research Group standards. Most of the patients in the cohort were female, and the cohort covered alopecia areata with under or over 50% scalp involvement, alopecia totalis and alopecia universalis. Libraries were pooled for sequencing, and per-sample TCR yields varied mainly because of small differences in library volumes within the pool. Peripheral blood TCR repertoire changes were tracked in vivo in alopecia patients during primary and secondary sensitization to the hapten diphenylcyclopropenone (DPC). Patient blood was sampled pre-sensitization (week 0) and at 2, 6 and about 24 weeks after DPC sensitization. About 27 alopecia patients gave blood for TCR sequencing at one to four time points (pre-sensitization, 2, 6 and 24 weeks). The full study reports these points: DPC sensitization did not change the number of TCRs with a frequency above 1 in 1000, and there was no evidence of changes in global repertoire structure. After repeated subsampling, changes were observed in the strength of the expansion versus patch-test correlation and in the threshold at which the correlation became significant. The number of PT1 expanded TCRs positively correlated with patch test score, significant at thresholds 8, 16 and 32 but not 4. All patients had alopecia, a presumed autoimmune disease, so their immune response might differ from that of healthy individuals. Significantly more large CDR3 similarity clusters were formed by expanded TCRs than by pre-sensitization or healthy control sets, consistent with antigen-driven responses.

The chain employs TRBV5-1 and TRBJ2-1; the D region possibly corresponds to TRBD2 (5 bases align). This receptor was obtained from a woman aged 60-75 years with alopecia areata. Some clones in this sample may be carry-over from other donors' samples. The sample consisted of whole blood, taken in connection with sensitization to the hapten diphenylcyclopropenone (DPC). CDR3 sequence: CASTTNSNNEQFF. The nucleotide sequence is given as TGCGCCAGCACGACTAATAGCAACAATGAGCAGTTCTTC.